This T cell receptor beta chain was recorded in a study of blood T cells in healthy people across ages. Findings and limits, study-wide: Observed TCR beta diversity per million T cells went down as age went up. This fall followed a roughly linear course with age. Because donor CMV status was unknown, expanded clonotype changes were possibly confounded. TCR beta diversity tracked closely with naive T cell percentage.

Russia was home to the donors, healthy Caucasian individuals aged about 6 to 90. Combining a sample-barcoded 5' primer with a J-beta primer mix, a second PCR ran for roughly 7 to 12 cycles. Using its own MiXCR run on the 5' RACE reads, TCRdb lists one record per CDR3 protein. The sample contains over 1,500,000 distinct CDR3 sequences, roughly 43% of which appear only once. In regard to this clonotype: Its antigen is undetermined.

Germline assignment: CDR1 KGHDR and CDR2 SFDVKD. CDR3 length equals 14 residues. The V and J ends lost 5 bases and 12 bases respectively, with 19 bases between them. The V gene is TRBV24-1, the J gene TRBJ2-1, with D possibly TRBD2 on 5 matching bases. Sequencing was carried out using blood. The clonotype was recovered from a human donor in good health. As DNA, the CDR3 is TGTGCCACCAGTGGCCAGACCCTCAGCAGCGGGCAGTTCTTC. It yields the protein CATSGQTLSSGQFF.